This T cell receptor (beta chain) was sequenced in a study of shared clonotypes between healthy human individuals. Overall study results and limits: It was observed that roughly 4.8% of naive CD4 clonotypes were shared across a few donors. In the sorted subsets, rarefaction showed sequencing was incomplete despite large depth.

Details on this clone: What it binds is not known.

CD45RO-negative, CCR7-positively selected cells formed the naive CD8 fraction, excluding terminally differentiated effector memory CD45RA+ cells. Each subset's genomic DNA was split evenly across several immunoSEQ plates. The sorted-subset replicate PCRs were given about 210 ng DNA, which is 25,000 to 35,000 T cell genomes. Profiled with immunoSEQ multiplex PCR; TCRdb holds only in-frame clones, not every one. There are hundreds of thousands of clones in the sample; about 95% occur only once, and 0.095% to 0.14% lies in the top ten. This CDR3 is 19 amino acids long. V gave up 2 bases and J gave up 2 bases, with 21 bases separating them. Germline V lookup: CDR1 MDHEN, CDR2 SYDVKM.

Sequencing was performed on naive CD8+ T cells sorted from blood. The sequence came from a woman younger than 45 in good health. The chain is built from TRBV28 and TRBJ2-2; possible D gene TRBD1, 5 bases. The chain's CDR3 is CASSLPPPDGRENTGELFF. CDR3 coding DNA: TGTGCCAGCAGTTTACCTCCCCCCGACGGCAGGGAAAACACCGGGGAGCTGTTTTTT.